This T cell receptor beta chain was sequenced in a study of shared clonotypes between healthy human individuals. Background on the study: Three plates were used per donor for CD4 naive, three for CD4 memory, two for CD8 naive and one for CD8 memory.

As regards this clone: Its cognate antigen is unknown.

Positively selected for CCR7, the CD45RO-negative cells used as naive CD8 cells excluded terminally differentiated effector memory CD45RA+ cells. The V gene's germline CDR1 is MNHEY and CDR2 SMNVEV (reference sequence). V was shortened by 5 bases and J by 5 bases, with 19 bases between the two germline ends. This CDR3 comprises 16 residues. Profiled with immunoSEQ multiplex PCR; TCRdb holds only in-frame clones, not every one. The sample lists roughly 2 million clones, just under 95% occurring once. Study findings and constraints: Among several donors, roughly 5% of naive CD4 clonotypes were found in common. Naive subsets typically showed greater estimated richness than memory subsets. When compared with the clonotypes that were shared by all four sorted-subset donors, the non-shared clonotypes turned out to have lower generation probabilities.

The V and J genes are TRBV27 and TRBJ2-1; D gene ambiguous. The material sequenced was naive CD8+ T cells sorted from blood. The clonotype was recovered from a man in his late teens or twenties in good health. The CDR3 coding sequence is TGTGCCAGCAGTGAAACCGACCCACTCCCCCACAATGAGCAGTTCTTC. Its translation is CASSETDPLPHNEQFF.